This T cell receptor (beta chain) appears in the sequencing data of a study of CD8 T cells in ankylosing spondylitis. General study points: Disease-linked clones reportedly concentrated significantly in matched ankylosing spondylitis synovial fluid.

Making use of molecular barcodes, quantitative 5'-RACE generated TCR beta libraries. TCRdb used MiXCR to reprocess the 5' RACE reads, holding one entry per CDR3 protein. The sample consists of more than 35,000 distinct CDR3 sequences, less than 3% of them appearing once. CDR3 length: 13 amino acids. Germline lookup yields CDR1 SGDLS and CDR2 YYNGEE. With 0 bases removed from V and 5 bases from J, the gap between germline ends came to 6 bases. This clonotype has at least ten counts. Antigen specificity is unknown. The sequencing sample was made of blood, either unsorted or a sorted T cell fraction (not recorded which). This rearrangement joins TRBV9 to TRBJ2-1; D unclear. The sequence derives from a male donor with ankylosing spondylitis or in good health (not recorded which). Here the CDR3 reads CASSVVQHNEQFF. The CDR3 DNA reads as TGTGCCAGCAGCGTAGTACAGCACAATGAGCAGTTCTTC.